The 26 T cell receptor beta chains below were found in one sample sequenced in a study of identical twins. Via MiXCR, TCRdb re-called the 5' RACE reads, giving one row per CDR3 protein. The sample lists roughly 240,000 distinct CDR3 sequences, approximately 7.8% occurring once. The same data also contributed to another study, on yellow fever vaccine responses in identical twins.

The sequencing sample was made of CD8+ T cells sorted from blood. The receptors stem from a woman aged 18 to 35 in good health.

This clonotype was detected only a few times. A junction boundary mismatches the germline segment, possibly from a read error. The chain is built from TRBV6-4 and TRBJ2-2, with D perhaps matching TRBD2 (5 bases). The germline gives CDR1 MRHNA, CDR2 SNTAGT. The CDR3 is made up of 14 amino acids. CDR3 DNA: TGTGCCAGCAGGGACTCCCGGGAAACCGGGGAGCTGTTTTTT. It yields the protein CASRDSRETGELFF.

The chain links TRBV12-3 or TRBV12-4 to TRBJ2-7; D might be TRBD2 (6 bases). The CDR3 spans 13 residues. V gave up 1 base and J gave up 9 bases, with 13 bases separating them. The CDR3 loop is CASSLGGVVGQYV. DNA for the CDR3: TGTGCCAGCAGTTTAGGGGGGGTGGTGGGGCAGTACGTC.

This clonotype showed up just a few times. The J gene is TRBJ2-7, the V gene TRBV7-9; no reliable D call. Germline V lookup: CDR1 SEHNR, CDR2 FQNEAQ (reference sequence). V was shortened by 2 bases and J by 4 bases, with 3 bases between the two germline ends. CDR3 length equals 11 residues. This CDR3 is CASSLIYEQYF. Here the CDR3 DNA reads TGTGCCAGCAGCTTAATTTACGAGCAGTACTTC.

This clonotype has only a few counts. V is TRBV20-1 and J is TRBJ2-7, with D possibly matching TRBD1 (5 bases). V dropped 0 bases and J dropped 1 base, with 7 bases sitting between them. CDR1 and CDR2 (germline): DFQATT, SNEGSKA (reference sequence). The CDR3 runs to 13 residues. CDR3 nucleotides: TGCAGTGCTAGAGAGCAGGGATCCTACGAGCAGTACGTC. This encodes CSAREQGSYEQYV.

The chain's CDR3 is CASSLRDRDQPQHF. The CDR3 coding sequence is TGTGCCAGCAGCCTACGGGACAGGGATCAGCCCCAGCATTTT. This rearrangement joins TRBV27 to TRBJ1-5, with 9 bases matching TRBD1. The CDR3 length is 14 residues. The junction had 5 bases not matched to a gene; V was cut back by 6 bases and J by 5 bases. CDR1 is MNHEY, CDR2 SMNVEV, per germline (reference sequence).

This clonotype was seen many times. The genes are TRBV10-1 and TRBJ1-6; D remains ambiguous. V lost 2 bases, J lost 8 bases, and 10 bases lay in between. The CDR3 contains 14 residues. Germline assignment: CDR1 WNHNN and CDR2 SYGVQD (reference sequence). CDR3 region: CASSERVEDSPLHF. The CDR3 DNA is TGCGCCAGCAGTGAGAGAGTTGAGGATTCACCCCTCCACTTT.

This clonotype was detected only a few times. V and J are TRBV20-1 and TRBJ2-1; no firm D call. The CDR3 is 16 amino acids. The germline V gene has CDR1 DFQATT and CDR2 SNEGSKA (reference sequence). V lost 3 bases, J lost 5 bases, and 20 bases lay in between. CDR3: CSARYLAKGRDNEQFF. The CDR3 DNA is TGCAGTGCTAGGTATCTGGCGAAGGGCCGCGACAATGAGCAGTTCTTC.

This clonotype came up many times. The rearrangement uses TRBV15 and TRBJ1-4; D unresolved. Looked up from germline, CDR1 is LNHNV and CDR2 is YYDKDF (reference sequence). The CDR3 has 15 residues. Trimming stripped 4 bases from V and 4 bases from J, with 13 bases between. Here the CDR3 DNA reads TGTGCCACCAGCATTCGACAAAACTTTAATGAAAAACTGTTTTTT. Translation: CATSIRQNFNEKLFF.

In this sample, this clonotype turned up a few times. This chain uses TRBV4-1 with TRBJ1-4; D is uncertain. Per germline, CDR1 MGHRA and CDR2 YSYEKL. V was shortened by 4 bases and J by 7 bases, with 13 bases between the two germline ends. CDR3 length: 14 amino acids. The CDR3: CASSPAGVGEKLFF. CDR3 DNA sequence: TGCGCCAGCAGCCCAGCGGGAGTTGGTGAAAAACTGTTTTTT.

The table lists this clonotype with many counts. The chain couples TRBV4-1 to TRBJ1-1, with TRBD1 matching over 7 bases. Per germline, CDR1 MGHRA and CDR2 YSYEKL. The V and J ends lost 2 bases and 5 bases, in that order; junction bases with no gene match: 8. This CDR3 spans 15 amino acids. CDR3 nucleotide sequence: TGCGCCAGCAGCCAAAAGGCAGGGGGTTGGACTGAAGCTTTCTTT. Its translation: CASSQKAGGWTEAFF.

This chain connects TRBV2 to TRBJ2-5, with 7 bases fitting TRBD1. With 6 bases clipped from V and 0 bases from J, the junction kept 4 bases outside the gene matches. This CDR3 spans 14 amino acids. From germline, CDR1 is SNHLY and CDR2 FYNNEI. CDR3 sequence reads: CASRDGQDQETQYF. The CDR3 bases are TGTGCCAGCAGAGATGGACAGGACCAAGAGACCCAGTACTTC.

A few counts support this clonotype. The chain is built from TRBV6-2 or TRBV6-3 and TRBJ1-5, with a possible D match to TRBD1 (5 bases). Per germline, CDR1 MNHEY and CDR2 SVGEGT. V was trimmed by 2 bases and J by 7 bases, leaving 18 bases between them. The CDR3 spans 16 residues. The DNA of the CDR3 is TGTGCCAGCAGTTACACCGGCGGGGGTAGAAAACAGCCCCAGCATTTT. Protein sequence: CASSYTGGGRKQPQHF.

This clonotype showed up just a few times. The chain combines TRBV5-1 with TRBJ2-1, with D possibly being TRBD1 (6 bases). Trimming left V 4 bases short and J 9 bases short, with 11 bases between. CDR1 SGHRS and CDR2 YFSETQ come from the germline V gene. This CDR3 contains 12 residues. CDR3: CASSPGDGEQFF. CDR3 coding DNA: TGCGCCAGCAGCCCAGGGGACGGTGAGCAGTTCTTC.

This clonotype was seen a few times. The chain couples TRBV2 to TRBJ2-1; D is ambiguous. CDR1 is SNHLY and CDR2 is FYNNEI in the germline V gene. This CDR3 spans 13 amino acids. Trimming stripped 6 bases from V and 5 bases from J, with 11 bases between. This CDR3 reads CASSHPNNNEQFF. The CDR3 bases are TGTGCCAGCAGCCATCCCAACAACAATGAGCAGTTCTTC. Based on the CDR3 plus reference TRBV2 and TRBJ2-1, the full variable domain is EPEVTQTPSHQVTQMGQEVILRCVPISNHLYFYWYRQILGQKVEFLVSFYNNEISEKSEIFDDQFSVERPDGSNFTLKIRSTKLEDSAMYFCASSHPNNNEQFFGPGTRLTVL.

This clonotype was seen at least ten times. The V gene is TRBV20-1, the J gene TRBJ2-7; 11 nucleotides align to TRBD2. CDR1 DFQATT and CDR2 SNEGSKA come from the germline V gene (reference sequence). CDR3 length: 15 amino acids. V shed 2 bases and J 0 bases; nucleotides not matched to a gene: 3. The CDR3 region has the DNA TGCAGTGCTAGACCACTAGCGGGAGACTCCTACGAGCAGTACTTC. It specifies CSARPLAGDSYEQYF.

This clonotype was counted between two and nine times. The gene calls are TRBV28 and TRBJ2-3; D possibly corresponds to TRBD1 (5 bases). Germline lookup yields CDR1 MDHEN and CDR2 SYDVKM. Trimming shortened V by 3 bases and J by 3 bases, and 10 bases separated the two germline ends. The CDR3 consists of 14 residues. CDR3 sequence reads: CASSLDIGTDTQYF. CDR3 sequence (DNA): TGTGCCAGCAGTTTGGACATAGGGACAGATACGCAGTATTTT.

This clonotype was seen ten or more times. This rearrangement joins TRBV5-5 to TRBJ2-1, with 8 nucleotides matching TRBD2. The CDR3 contains 18 residues. Trimming cost V 0 bases and J 6 bases; bases outside gene matches: 14. Germline V gives CDR1 SGHKS, CDR2 YYEKEE (reference sequence). The CDR3 here is CASSLGRVTSAGVNEQFF. CDR3 nucleotides: TGTGCCAGCAGCTTGGGTCGTGTGACTAGCGCCGGGGTCAATGAGCAGTTCTTC.

This clonotype is labeled medium-sized. J is TRBJ2-1 and V is TRBV7-6, with 9 bases that match TRBD2. The CDR3 loop spans 15 amino acids. Germline CDR1 and CDR2: SGHVS and FNYEAQ. V trimming: 0 bases; J trimming: 8 bases; junction bases outside the gene matches: 5. This CDR3 reads CASSLASGRLDEQFF. Here the CDR3 DNA reads TGTGCCAGCAGCTTAGCTAGCGGGAGATTGGATGAGCAGTTCTTC. Combining the CDR3 with reference TRBV7-6 and TRBJ2-1 gives the whole variable domain GAGVSQSPRYKVTKRGQDVALRCDPISGHVSLYWYRQALGQGPEFLTYFNYEAQQDKSGLPNDRFSAERPEGSISTLTIQRTEQRDSAMYRCASSLASGRLDEQFFGPGTRLTVL.

This clonotype is a singleton in its sample. A much more abundant neighbour one base away suggests this may be a read error. This chain uses TRBV12-3 or TRBV12-4 with TRBJ2-5; tentatively, D is TRBD2 (6 bases). Trimming removed 3 bases from V and 0 bases from J, with 11 bases in between. The CDR3 has 15 residues. The CDR3 region has the DNA TGTGCCAGCAGTTTGCGGGACGCCTACCAAGAGACCCAGTACTTC. This gives the protein CASSLRDAYQETQYF.

The chain is built from TRBV28 and TRBJ2-7, with TRBD1 matching over 12 bases. Germline-derived CDR1 and CDR2 are MDHEN and SYDVKM. The CDR3 spans 16 residues. V lost 5 bases, J lost 7 bases, and 12 bases stayed unmatched. The CDR3 DNA is TGTGCCAGCAGTACCCCCCCGGGACAGGGGGCGGGGGAGCAGTACGTC. This translates into CASSTPPGQGAGEQYV.

This sequence joins TRBV20-1 and TRBJ2-1; the match to TRBD2 covers 11 bases. Trimming cost V 2 bases and J 2 bases; bases outside gene matches: 2. Germline loops: CDR1 DFQATT, CDR2 SNEGSKA (reference sequence). This CDR3 is 15 amino acids long. Here the CDR3 DNA reads TGCAGTGCTAGACATAGCGGGGGGGCCTACAATGAGCAGTTCTTC. Its translation is CSARHSGGAYNEQFF.

In regard to this clonotype: The junction departs from germline at one end; a sequencing error may be responsible. V is TRBV5-1 and J is TRBJ2-7; a weak D match, TRBD2 (6 bases). This CDR3 is built from 13 residues. Looked up from germline, CDR1 is SGHRS and CDR2 is YFSETQ. CDR3 sequence: CASTLGGGYEQYF. The CDR3, as DNA: TGCGCCAGCACCTTGGGAGGCGGCTACGAGCAGTACTTC.

The chain joins TRBV2 to TRBJ2-1; D possibly corresponds to TRBD2 (6 bases). In germline, CDR1 is SNHLY, CDR2 FYNNEI. There are 18 residues in the CDR3. V was cut by 6 bases and J by 5 bases, with 26 bases left in between. The CDR3 loop is CASSEAPGTDAMNNEQFF. In nucleotides, the CDR3 is TGTGCCAGCAGCGAGGCACCAGGGACTGATGCCATGAACAATGAGCAGTTCTTC.

This clonotype was counted ten times or more. The chain has TRBV5-1 and TRBJ1-3, with 9 bases that match TRBD1. Germline CDR1 SGHRS, CDR2 YFSETQ. The CDR3 has 15 residues. Germline trimming cut 4 bases from V and 2 bases from J; bases unmatched to any gene: 4. As DNA, the CDR3 is TGCGCCAGCAGCGAGGGACAGGGAGCTGGAAACACCATATATTTT. Encoded protein: CASSEGQGAGNTIYF.

V usage is TRBV12-3 or TRBV12-4 and J usage is TRBJ2-1; 9 bases align to TRBD2. The CDR3 has 22 residues. The trim removed 2 bases at V and 1 base at J, leaving 21 bases unmatched. CDR3 residues: CASSLPPVAGGLEVVSYNEQFF. CDR3 nucleotides: TGTGCCAGCAGTTTACCCCCCGTGGCGGGAGGGCTCGAAGTTGTGTCCTACAATGAGCAGTTCTTC.

This rearrangement joins TRBV7-9 to TRBJ2-1; 8 bases map to TRBD2. The CDR3 extends over 13 amino acids. The ends lost 8 bases at V and 8 bases at J; junction bases unmatched: 8. Germline CDR1 and CDR2: SEHNR and FQNEAQ (reference sequence). In DNA form, the CDR3 reads TGTGCCAGCGGGGCAGCGGGAGAGGATGAGCAGTTCTTC. Residues: CASGAAGEDEQFF.